Following are 6 T cell receptor beta chains from one sample sequenced in a study of response to subunit inactivated influenza vaccine. TCRdb analysed the RT-PCR reads with MiXCR anew, one entry per CDR3 protein. The sample has about 310,000 distinct CDR3 sequences; 21% are singletons. The starting material was PBMCs from blood, obtained roughly 20 months after vaccination. The origin of the receptors is a man aged 45 to 75 who received an inactivated influenza vaccine.

The chain joins TRBV5-1 to TRBJ1-2, with 8 bases fitting TRBD1. The CDR3 has 16 amino acids. V shed 4 bases, J shed 2 bases, and the junction held 10 bases outside the gene matches. Germline CDR1 is SGHRS and CDR2 is YFSETQ. The CDR3 sequence: CASSPGVQGVNYGYTF. The DNA for the CDR3 is TGCGCCAGCAGCCCGGGTGTACAGGGGGTGAACTATGGCTACACCTTC.

This clonotype was observed at least ten times. The genes are TRBV4-2 and TRBJ1-3; TRBD1 might be the D (5 bases). The CDR3 has 16 amino acids. With 0 bases removed from V and 0 bases from J, the gap between germline ends came to 9 bases. Germline assignment: CDR1 LGHNA and CDR2 YNFKEQ. The CDR3 bases are TGTGCCAGCAGCCAAGAACCACAGGACTCTGGAAACACCATATATTTT. As protein: CASSQEPQDSGNTIYF.

The chain uses TRBV4-1 and TRBJ2-7; maybe TRBD1 (6 bases). V was trimmed by 0 bases and J by 0 bases, leaving 15 bases between them. The CDR3 runs to 17 residues. Germline CDR1 MGHRA, CDR2 YSYEKL. CDR3 in amino acids: CASSQDKGGRGSYEQYF. The CDR3 DNA is TGCGCCAGCAGCCAAGATAAGGGCGGCAGGGGCTCCTACGAGCAGTACTTC.

This chain joins TRBV5-1 and TRBJ2-1; 10 nucleotides agree with TRBD2. The CDR3 covers 15 residues. CDR1 and CDR2 (germline): SGHRS, YFSETQ. The V and J ends lost 2 bases and 9 bases, in that order; junction bases with no gene match: 8. The CDR3 loop is CASSFLAGDVGEQFF. In DNA, the CDR3 is TGCGCCAGCAGCTTCCTAGCGGGGGATGTGGGTGAGCAGTTCTTC.

Only a few counts were recorded for this clonotype. The CDR3 does not close with the conserved phenylalanine or tryptophan, likely indicating a read error. J is TRBJ1-1 and V is TRBV7-2, with 7 bases that match TRBD1. The length of the CDR3 is 13 residues. J lost 5 bases, V lost 10 bases, and 10 bases had no gene match. CDR1 is SGHTA and CDR2 is FQGNSA in the germline V gene. The CDR3 spells CAIPYRGRTEAFI. The CDR3 DNA reads as TGTGCCATCCCGTACAGGGGAAGAACTGAAGCTTTCATT.

In its sample, this clonotype was seen many times. This chain connects TRBV7-3 to TRBJ1-4; possibly TRBD1 for D (6 bases). The CDR3 is made up of 13 amino acids. V lost 5 bases to trimming and J lost 7 bases, with 11 bases between them. From germline, CDR1 is SGHTA and CDR2 FQGTGA. This chain's CDR3 is CASSPRGGEKLFF. The CDR3 DNA follows: TGTGCCAGCAGCCCCCGAGGGGGTGAAAAACTGTTTTTT.